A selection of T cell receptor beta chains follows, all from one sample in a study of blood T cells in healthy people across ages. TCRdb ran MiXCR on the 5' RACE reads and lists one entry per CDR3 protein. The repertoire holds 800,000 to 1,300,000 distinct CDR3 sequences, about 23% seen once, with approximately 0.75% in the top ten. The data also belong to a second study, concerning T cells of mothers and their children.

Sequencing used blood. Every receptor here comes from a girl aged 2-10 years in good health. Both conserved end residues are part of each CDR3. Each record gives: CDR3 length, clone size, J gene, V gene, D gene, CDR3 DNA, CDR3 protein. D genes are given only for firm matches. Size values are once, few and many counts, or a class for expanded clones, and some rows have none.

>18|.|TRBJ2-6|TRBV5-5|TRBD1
TGTGCCACCGGGACCGGGACAGGGTCTGGCTCTGGGGCCAACGTCCTGACTTTC
CATGTGTGSGSGANVLTF
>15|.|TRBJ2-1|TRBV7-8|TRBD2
TGTGCCAGCAGCTTAGCCGCGGGACTAGCGGTTGAGCAGTTCTTC
CASSLAAGLAVEQFF
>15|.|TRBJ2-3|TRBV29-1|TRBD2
TGCAGCGTTCAGGGACTAGCGCGATCCACAGATACGCAGTATTTT
CSVQGLARSTDTQYF
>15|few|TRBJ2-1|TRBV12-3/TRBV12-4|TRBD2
TGTGCCAGCAGTCCGGGACTAGCGCCTAACAATGAGCAGTTCTTC
CASSPGLAPNNEQFF
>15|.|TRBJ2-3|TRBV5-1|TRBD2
TGCGCCAGCTATCTAGCGGGAGCCCTGACGGATACGCAGTATTTT
CASYLAGALTDTQYF
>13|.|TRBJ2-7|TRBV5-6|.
TGTGCCAGCAGCTCCGGGACGGTCTCCGAGCAGTACTTC
CASSSGTVSEQYF
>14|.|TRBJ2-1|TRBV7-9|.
TGTGCCAGCAGCCAGGGCCGGGCCAAGAGTGAGCAGTTCTTC
CASSQGRAKSEQFF
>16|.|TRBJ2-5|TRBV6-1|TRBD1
TGTGCCAGCAGTGGGGGACAGGGGAAGGGGCAAGAGACCCAGTACTTC
CASSGGQGKGQETQYF
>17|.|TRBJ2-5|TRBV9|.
TGTGCCAGCAGCCCCGGATCGACAGGTGCGGGACTAGAGACCCAGTACTTC
CASSPGSTGAGLETQYF
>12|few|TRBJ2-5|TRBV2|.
TGTGCCAGCAGAGAGTGGCAAGAGACCCAGTACTTC
CASREWQETQYF
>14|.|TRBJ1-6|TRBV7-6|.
TGTGCCAGCAGCGATAGCCTGGGGAATTCACCCCTCCACTTT
CASSDSLGNSPLHF
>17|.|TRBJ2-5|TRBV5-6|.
TGTGCCAGCAGCTTGGTGGGGGGCCCTACGACCCAAGAGACCCAGTACTTC
CASSLVGGPTTQETQYF
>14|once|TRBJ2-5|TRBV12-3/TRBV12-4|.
TGTGCCAGCAGCCCCTCAGTTAAGGGGGAGACCCAGTACTTC
CASSPSVKGETQYF
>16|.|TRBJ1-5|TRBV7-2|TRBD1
TGTGCCAGCAGCTTAGGGCAGGGGGCCTTCAAACAGCCCCAGCATTTT
CASSLGQGAFKQPQHF
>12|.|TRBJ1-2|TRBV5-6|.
TGTGCCAGCAGCGTAGCAGGGGATGGCTACACCTTC
CASSVAGDGYTF
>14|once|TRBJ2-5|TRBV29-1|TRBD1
TGCAGCGTTGACGGGACAGGGGGCTTGGAGACCCAGTACTTC
CSVDGTGGLETQYF
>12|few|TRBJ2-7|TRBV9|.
TGTGCCAGCAGCGTAGACCGGGGGGAGCAGTACTTC
CASSVDRGEQYF
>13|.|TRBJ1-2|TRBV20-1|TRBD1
TGCAGTGCTTCGACAGGGTTCACCTATGGCTACACCTTC
CSASTGFTYGYTF
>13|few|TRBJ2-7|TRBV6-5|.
TGTGCCAGCAGTTACTCCAAGGAAGCCGAGCAGTACTTC
CASSYSKEAEQYF
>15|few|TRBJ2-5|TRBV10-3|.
TGTGCCATCAGTGAGCCACTCAATCCGGGGGAGACCCAGTACTTC
CAISEPLNPGETQYF
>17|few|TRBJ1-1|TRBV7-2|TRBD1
TGTGCCAGCAGCCCCCAGGTGGGGGACAGGACGAACACTGAAGCTTTCTTT
CASSPQVGDRTNTEAFF
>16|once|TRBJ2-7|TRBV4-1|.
TGCGCCAGCAGCCAAGTTATGCGGGGATTCTCCTACGAGCAGTACTTC
CASSQVMRGFSYEQYF
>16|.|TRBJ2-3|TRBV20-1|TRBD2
TGCAGTGCTAGCACTAGCGGGGGGGCCCAGGGAGATACGCAGTATTTT
CSASTSGGAQGDTQYF
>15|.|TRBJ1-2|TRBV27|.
TGTGCCAGCAGTCAATTCTCAGGTTACGGCTATGGCTACACCTTC
CASSQFSGYGYGYTF
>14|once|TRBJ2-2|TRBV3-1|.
TGTGCCAGCAGACTCGGGGGGCGAGGCGGGGAGCTGTTTTTT
CASRLGGRGGELFF
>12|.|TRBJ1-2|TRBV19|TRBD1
TGTGCCAGTAGTCTTCTGGGACAGGACTACACCTTC
CASSLLGQDYTF
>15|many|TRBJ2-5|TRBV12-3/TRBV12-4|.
TGTGCCAGCAGTTTACTCGACTCGACCCAAGAGACCCAGTACTTC
CASSLLDSTQETQYF
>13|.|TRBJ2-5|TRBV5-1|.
TGCGCCAGCAGCTTGTTTCTGCAAGAGACCCAGTACTTC
CASSLFLQETQYF
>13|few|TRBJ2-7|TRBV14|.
TGTGCCAGCAGCCTCCTTTACATCCACGAGCAGTACTTC
CASSLLYIHEQYF
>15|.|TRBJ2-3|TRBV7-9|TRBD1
TGTGCCAGCAGCTTACCGGACAGGGGGCGAGATACGCAGTATTTT
CASSLPDRGRDTQYF
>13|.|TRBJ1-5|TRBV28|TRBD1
TGTGCCAGCAGTTTCGGGACAGCCCAGCCCCAGCATTTT
CASSFGTAQPQHF
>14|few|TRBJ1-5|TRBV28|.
TGTGCCAGCAGTCCCGGGGGGCCCATGAGGCCCCAGCATTTT
CASSPGGPMRPQHF
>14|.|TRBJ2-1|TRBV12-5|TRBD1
TGTGCTAGTGGCGACAGGGGACTTTACAATGAGCAGTTCTTC
CASGDRGLYNEQFF
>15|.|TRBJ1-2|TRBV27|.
TGTGCCAGCAGTTTATGGCAGGGAGGTAACTATGGCTACACCTTC
CASSLWQGGNYGYTF
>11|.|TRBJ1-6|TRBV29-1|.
TGCAGCGTTGAAGATGGCGAGGCCCTCCACTTT
CSVEDGEALHF
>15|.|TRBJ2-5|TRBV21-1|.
TGTGCCGGCAGCAAAAGGCGGACGATCGGGGAGACCCAGTACTTC
CAGSKRRTIGETQYF
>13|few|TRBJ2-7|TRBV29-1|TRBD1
TGCAGCGTGCAGGGGGCCCTCTCCTACGAGCAGTACTTC
CSVQGALSYEQYF
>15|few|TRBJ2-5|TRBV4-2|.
TGTGCCAGCAGCCAAGGGTTTGAGCACCAAGAGACCCAGTACTTC
CASSQGFEHQETQYF
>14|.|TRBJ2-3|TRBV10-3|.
TGTGCCACTTCTTCCCCCGGAGGGACAGATACGCAGTATTTT
CATSSPGGTDTQYF
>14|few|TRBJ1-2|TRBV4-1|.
TGCGCCAGCAGCCACCGCTCTTCGGCGTTCCCGCACACCTTC
CASSHRSSAFPHTF
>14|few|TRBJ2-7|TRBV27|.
TGTGCCAGCAGCCACGAACTTTACTCCTACGAGCAGTACTTC
CASSHELYSYEQYF
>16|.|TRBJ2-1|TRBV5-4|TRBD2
TGTGCCAGCAGCTTGGGACGCCTAGCGGGACCTGTTGAGCAGTTCTTC
CASSLGRLAGPVEQFF
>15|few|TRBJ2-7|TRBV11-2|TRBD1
TGTGCCACCTCCTACCAGGACAGGGCAAACTACGAGCAGTACTTC
CATSYQDRANYEQYF
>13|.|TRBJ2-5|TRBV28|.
TGTGCCAGCAGTACGGCCCAGGGGGAGACCCAGTACTTC
CASSTAQGETQYF
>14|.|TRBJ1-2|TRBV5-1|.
TGCGCCAGCAGGAGGACGGGCCCTTCGGATGGCTACACCTTC
CASRRTGPSDGYTF
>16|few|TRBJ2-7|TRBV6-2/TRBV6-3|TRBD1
TGTGCCAGCAGTTACGCCGGACAGGCGATGTCCTACGAGCAGTACTTC
CASSYAGQAMSYEQYF
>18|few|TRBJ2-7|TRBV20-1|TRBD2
TGCAGTGCTAGAGAGCTAGCGGGAGGCTCCAGGAGCTCCTACGAGCAGTACTTC
CSARELAGGSRSSYEQYF
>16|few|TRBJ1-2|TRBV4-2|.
TGTGCCAGCAGCCAACTGGCGGGGGAAACACAATATGGCTACACCTTC
CASSQLAGETQYGYTF
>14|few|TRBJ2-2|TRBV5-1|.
TGCGCCAGCAGACCAGACGGGAACACCGGGGAGCTGTTTTTT
CASRPDGNTGELFF
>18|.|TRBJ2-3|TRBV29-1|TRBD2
TGCAGCGGATCGGGACTAGCGGGGGGGCATCTGAGCACAGATACGCAGTATTTT
CSGSGLAGGHLSTDTQYF
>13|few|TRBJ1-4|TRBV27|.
TGTGCCAGCAGTTACGGAATATATGAAAAATTGTTTTTT
CASSYGIYEKLFF
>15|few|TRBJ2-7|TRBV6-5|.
TGTGCCAGCAGTTACTACGGGGGTATAGGGATCGAGCAGTACTTC
CASSYYGGIGIEQYF
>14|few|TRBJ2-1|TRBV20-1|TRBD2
TGCAGTGCTAGCGGACTAGACGTTTACAATGAGCAGTTCTTC
CSASGLDVYNEQFF
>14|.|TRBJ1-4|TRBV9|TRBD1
TGTGCCAGCAGCTTCGGGACAGCCAATGAAAAACTGTTTTTT
CASSFGTANEKLFF
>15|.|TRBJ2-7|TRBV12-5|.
TGTGCTAGTGAAGGTGGGGGTCCCTCTGGCTACGAGCAGTACTTC
CASEGGGPSGYEQYF